Each of the 18 T cell receptor beta chains below was sequenced from the same sample in a study of blood T cell repertoires in COVID-19. Clones were read by immunoSEQ multiplex PCR, and TCRdb kept only the in-frame ones, dropping some. The sample consists of about 240,000 clones, around 89% of them appearing once. What was sequenced was PBMCs or T cells enriched from blood (not recorded which). These receptors originate from a woman between 25 and 40 years old who had recovered from COVID-19.

The chain couples TRBV19 to TRBJ1-1; TRBD1 is a possible D gene (5 bases). The CDR3 spans 16 residues. Germline V gene lookup returns CDR1 LNHDA and CDR2 SQIVND (reference sequence). Between the trimmed V and J ends, which lost 8 bases and 5 bases, there was a span of 24 bases. In DNA form, the CDR3 reads TGTGCCAGTGCCGAATACGGAAACGCGGGGGGGACTGAAGCTTTCTTT. Translated: CASAEYGNAGGTEAFF.

V is TRBV5-1 and J is TRBJ1-1; TRBD1 matches 7 bases. Trimming at V came to 0 bases and at J to 1 base, leaving 6 bases not matched to a gene. Germline values: CDR1 SGHRS, CDR2 YFSETQ. CDR3 size: 16 residues. DNA for the CDR3: TGCGCCAGCAGCTTGGGTTACAGGGGATCGAACACTGAAGCTTTCTTT. Translating gives CASSLGYRGSNTEAFF.

The chain links TRBV27 to TRBJ2-7; tentative D call: TRBD1 (6 bases). The CDR3 extends over 16 amino acids. The V gene's germline CDR1 is MNHEY and CDR2 SMNVEV (reference sequence). The V end lost 0 bases, the J end lost 2 bases, and 14 bases lay between the germline ends. CDR3 amino acids: CASSLSTGFFTYEQYF. In DNA form, the CDR3 reads TGTGCCAGCAGTTTATCCACAGGGTTCTTCACCTACGAGCAGTACTTC.

This clone was seen just once. The chain is built from TRBV24-1 and TRBJ2-2; possibly TRBD2 for D (7 bases). CDR1 is KGHDR and CDR2 is SFDVKD in the germline V gene. The CDR3 contains 18 residues. V gave up 4 bases and J gave up 1 base, with 18 bases separating them. The CDR3 DNA sequence: TGTGCCACCAGTGAGCTGGGCGGGGGCAGGGGGAACACCGGGGAGCTGTTTTTT. This sequence encodes CATSELGGGRGNTGELFF.

CDR3 sequence: CASSLAGQGSEAFF. CDR3 bases: TGTGCCAGCAGCTTAGCGGGACAGGGGTCTGAAGCTTTCTTT. The rearrangement uses TRBV7-9 and TRBJ1-1, with TRBD1 identical over 10 bases. This CDR3 region has 14 residues. Germline values: CDR1 SEHNR, CDR2 FQNEAQ (reference sequence). The V and J ends lost 0 bases and 6 bases, in that order; junction bases with no gene match: 1.

The V call is TRBV2, the J call TRBJ2-3; D uncertain. V was pared by 6 bases and J by 5 bases, with 12 bases between. There are 13 residues in the CDR3. CDR1 is SNHLY and CDR2 is FYNNEI in the germline V gene. CDR3 sequence reads: CASREKFGDTQYF. CDR3 nucleotide sequence: TGTGCCAGCAGGGAGAAGTTCGGAGATACGCAGTATTTT.

The rearrangement links TRBV7-9 to TRBJ1-2; no clear D. Per germline, CDR1 SEHNR and CDR2 FQNEAQ (reference sequence). The CDR3 is made up of 12 amino acids. V was pared by 3 bases and J by 8 bases, with 10 bases between. The CDR3 bases are TGTGCCAGCAGCTTGGGAGGTGGGGGCTACACCTTC. The encoded protein is CASSLGGGGYTF.

The V gene is TRBV7-9, the J gene TRBJ1-5; D gene uncertain. Germline-derived CDR1 and CDR2 are SEHNR and FQNEAQ (reference sequence). The CDR3 contains 16 residues. Trimming took 0 bases from V and 2 from J, leaving 11 bases between them. Here the CDR3 reads CASSLAVGGGNQPQHF. Written as DNA, the CDR3 is TGTGCCAGCAGCTTAGCGGTGGGAGGAGGCAATCAGCCCCAGCATTTT.

The genes are TRBV20-1 and TRBJ2-3; D might be TRBD1 (5 bases). In germline, CDR1 is DFQATT, CDR2 SNEGSKA (reference sequence). V lost 3 bases and J 4 bases, leaving 11 bases between the germline ends. The CDR3 consists of 13 residues. The chain's CDR3 is CSASIVGADTQYF. For the CDR3, the DNA is TGCAGTGCTAGTATCGTAGGGGCAGATACGCAGTATTTT.

The chain uses TRBV5-1 and TRBJ2-5, with 10 nucleotides matching TRBD1. Germline V CDR1 and CDR2: SGHRS, YFSETQ. The CDR3 totals 16 residues. The ends lost 2 bases at V and 5 bases at J; junction bases unmatched: 9. CDR3 coding DNA: TGCGCCAGCAGCTTAGGGGACAGGGGATCTGGGGAGACCCAGTACTTC. This sequence encodes CASSLGDRGSGETQYF.

The chain links TRBV6-5 to TRBJ1-1, with D perhaps matching TRBD1 (5 bases). V lost 7 bases to trimming and J lost 3 bases, with 6 bases between them. Germline assignment: CDR1 MNHEY and CDR2 SVGAGI. The CDR3 spans 11 residues. The CDR3 loop reads CASTRDTEAFF. CDR3 DNA sequence: TGTGCCAGCACCAGGGACACTGAAGCTTTCTTT.

V gene TRBV5-5 combines with J gene TRBJ2-5; a possible D gene is TRBD1 (5 bases). The V gene lost 1 base and the J gene lost 5 bases, with 12 bases spanning the gap. The length of the CDR3 is 14 residues. Germline V CDR1 and CDR2: SGHKS, YYEKEE (reference sequence). The CDR3 nucleotides are TGTGCCAGCAGCTTGACAGGAGCCGGGGAGACCCAGTACTTC. Its translation is CASSLTGAGETQYF.

The rearrangement uses TRBV5-1 and TRBJ1-1; D is perhaps TRBD1 (6 bases). Germline V lookup: CDR1 SGHRS, CDR2 YFSETQ. The CDR3 length is 16 residues. V was trimmed by 1 base and J by 2 bases, leaving 15 bases between them. In nucleotides, the CDR3 is TGCGCCAGCAGCTTGTCAAACGGACAGCTCAACACTGAAGCTTTCTTT. Encoded protein: CASSLSNGQLNTEAFF.

This sequence joins TRBV7-3 and TRBJ2-7, with no clear D. CDR1 SGHTA and CDR2 FQGTGA come from the germline V gene. Trimming pared 5 bases from V and 7 bases from J, leaving 15 bases between. CDR3 length: 13 amino acids. The CDR3 loop is CASSPTAATEQYF. DNA for the CDR3: TGTGCCAGCAGCCCGACGGCGGCTACTGAGCAGTACTTC.

Comment on this clone: Other DNA sequences of this sample code for an identical CDR3. The chain uses TRBV5-1 and TRBJ1-6; D is ambiguous. V lost 1 base and J lost 7, with 12 bases in between. CDR1 SGHRS and CDR2 YFSETQ come from the germline V gene. The CDR3 is 15 amino acids. The CDR3 region is CASSLSAGTNSPLHF. CDR3 coding DNA: TGCGCCAGCAGCTTGTCTGCGGGAACCAATTCACCCCTCCACTTT.

There are a few counts of this clone. This rearrangement joins TRBV10-3 to TRBJ2-5, with 7 bases identical to TRBD2. The CDR3 extends over 14 amino acids. CDR1 and CDR2 (germline): ENHRY, SYGVKD. The junction had 4 bases not matched to a gene; V was cut back by 4 bases and J by 2 bases. The CDR3 coding sequence is TGTGCCATCAGTGGGCGGGAGTTTCAAGAGACCCAGTACTTC. Translating it yields CAISGREFQETQYF.

The chain employs TRBV28 and TRBJ1-1; D gene uncertain. Germline CDR1 and CDR2: MDHEN and SYDVKM. This CDR3 is 12 amino acids long. V was shortened by 0 bases and J by 5 bases, with 4 bases between the two germline ends. The CDR3: CASSLWTTEAFF. CDR3 bases: TGTGCCAGCAGTTTATGGACAACTGAAGCTTTCTTT.

The rearrangement joins TRBV10-3 to TRBJ2-3; the match to TRBD1 covers 11 bases. This CDR3 is 16 amino acids long. V gave up 4 bases and J gave up 3 bases; unmatched junction bases: 6. Germline CDR1 ENHRY, CDR2 SYGVKD. CDR3 DNA: TGTGCCATCAGTGCCTCGGACAGGGGGCGGACAGATACGCAGTATTTT. The encoded protein is CAISASDRGRTDTQYF.